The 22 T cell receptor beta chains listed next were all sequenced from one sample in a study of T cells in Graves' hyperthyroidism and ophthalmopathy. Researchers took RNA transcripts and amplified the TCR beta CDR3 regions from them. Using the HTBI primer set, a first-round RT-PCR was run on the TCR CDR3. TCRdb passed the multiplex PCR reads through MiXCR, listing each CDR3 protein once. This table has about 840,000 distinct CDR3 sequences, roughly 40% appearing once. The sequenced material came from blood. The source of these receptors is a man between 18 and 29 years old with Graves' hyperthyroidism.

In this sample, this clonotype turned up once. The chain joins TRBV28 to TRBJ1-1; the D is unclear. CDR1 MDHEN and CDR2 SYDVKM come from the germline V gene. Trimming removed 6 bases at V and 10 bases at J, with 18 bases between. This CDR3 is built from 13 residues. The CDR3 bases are TGTGCCAGCAGGATTTGGGCAACCTCAGGAGCTTTCTTT. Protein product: CASRIWATSGAFF.

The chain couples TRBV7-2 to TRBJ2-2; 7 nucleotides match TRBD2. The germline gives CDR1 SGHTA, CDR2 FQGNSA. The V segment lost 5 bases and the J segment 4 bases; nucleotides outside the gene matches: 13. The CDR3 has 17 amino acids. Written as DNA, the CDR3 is TGTGCCAGCAGCCCCGAGCTCGCCCTAGCGGTCACCGGGGAGCTGTTTTTT. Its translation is CASSPELALAVTGELFF.

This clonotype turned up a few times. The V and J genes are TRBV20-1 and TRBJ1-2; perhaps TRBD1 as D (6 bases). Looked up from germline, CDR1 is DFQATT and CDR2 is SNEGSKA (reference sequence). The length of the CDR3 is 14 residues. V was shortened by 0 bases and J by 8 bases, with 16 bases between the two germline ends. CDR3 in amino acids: CSARDGGLVEGYTF. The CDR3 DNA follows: TGCAGTGCTAGAGATGGGGGGCTGGTCGAGGGCTACACCTTC.

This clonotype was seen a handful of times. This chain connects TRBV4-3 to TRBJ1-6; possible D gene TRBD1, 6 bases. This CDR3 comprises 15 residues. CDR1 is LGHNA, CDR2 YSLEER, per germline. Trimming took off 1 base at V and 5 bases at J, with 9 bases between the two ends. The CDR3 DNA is TGCGCCAGCAGCCAAGGCAGGGGAAATAATTCACCCCTCCACTTT. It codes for CASSQGRGNNSPLHF.

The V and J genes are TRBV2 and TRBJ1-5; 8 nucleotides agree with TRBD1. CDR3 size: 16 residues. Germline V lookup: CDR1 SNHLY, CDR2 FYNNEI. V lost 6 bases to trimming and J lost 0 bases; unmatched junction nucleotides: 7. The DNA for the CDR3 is TGTGCCAGCAGGCGACAGGGGACTCATAGCAATCAGCCCCAGCATTTT. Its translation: CASRRQGTHSNQPQHF.

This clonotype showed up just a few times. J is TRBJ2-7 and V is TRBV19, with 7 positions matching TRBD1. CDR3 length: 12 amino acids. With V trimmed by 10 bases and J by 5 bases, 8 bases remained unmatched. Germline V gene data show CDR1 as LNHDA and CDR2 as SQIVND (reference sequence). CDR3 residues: CATRTGAHEQYF. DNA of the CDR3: TGTGCCACCCGGACAGGTGCTCACGAGCAGTACTTC. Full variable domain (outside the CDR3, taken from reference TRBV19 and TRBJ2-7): DGGITQSPKYLFRKEGQNVTLSCEQNLNHDAMYWYRQDPGQGLRLIYYSQIVNDFQKGDIAEGYSVSREKKESFPLTVTSAQKNPTAFYLCATRTGAHEQYFGPGTRLTVT.

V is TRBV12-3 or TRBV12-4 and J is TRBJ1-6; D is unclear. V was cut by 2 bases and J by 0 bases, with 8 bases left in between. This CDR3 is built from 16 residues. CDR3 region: CASSLFSSSYNSPLHF. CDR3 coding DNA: TGTGCCAGCAGTTTATTCTCCTCCTCCTATAATTCACCCCTCCACTTT.

In DNA form, the CDR3 reads TGCAGTGCTAGTAGGATGGATGAGACCCAGTACTTC. Protein sequence: CSASRMDETQYF. V and J are TRBV20-1 and TRBJ2-5; D not resolved. The CDR3 totals 12 residues. Per the germline V gene, CDR1 is DFQATT and CDR2 is SNEGSKA (reference sequence). V lost 3 bases, J lost 5 bases, and 10 bases lay in between.

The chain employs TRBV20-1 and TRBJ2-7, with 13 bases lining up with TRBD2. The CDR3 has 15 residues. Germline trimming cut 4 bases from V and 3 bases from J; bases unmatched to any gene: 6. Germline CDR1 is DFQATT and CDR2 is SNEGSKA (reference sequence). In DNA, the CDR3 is TGCAGTGCTACAGCTTGGACTAGCGGGAGCTACGAGCAGTACTTC. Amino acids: CSATAWTSGSYEQYF.

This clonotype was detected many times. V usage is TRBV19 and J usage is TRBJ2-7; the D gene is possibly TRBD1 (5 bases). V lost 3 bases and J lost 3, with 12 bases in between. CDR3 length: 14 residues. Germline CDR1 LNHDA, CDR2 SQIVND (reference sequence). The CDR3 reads CASSIATEGYEQYF. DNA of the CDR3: TGTGCCAGTAGTATTGCGACAGAAGGCTACGAGCAGTACTTC.

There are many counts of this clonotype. Here the CDR3 reads CATSLSGNTEAFF. Written as DNA, the CDR3 is TGTGCCACCAGCCTAAGCGGGAACACTGAAGCTTTCTTT. This chain joins TRBV15 and TRBJ1-1; no definite D call. The germline gives CDR1 LNHNV, CDR2 YYDKDF (reference sequence). The CDR3 runs 13 residues. Trimming cost V 5 bases and J 1 base, with 8 bases left between them.

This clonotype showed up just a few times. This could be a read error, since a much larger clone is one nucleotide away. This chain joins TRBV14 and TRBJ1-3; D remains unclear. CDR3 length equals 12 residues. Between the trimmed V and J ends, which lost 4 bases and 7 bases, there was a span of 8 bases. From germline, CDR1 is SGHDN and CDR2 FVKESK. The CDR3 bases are TGTGCCAGCAGCCGTAGTCGGAACACCATATATTTT. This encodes CASSRSRNTIYF. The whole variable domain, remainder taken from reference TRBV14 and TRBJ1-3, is EAGVTQFPSHSVIEKGQTVTLRCDPISGHDNLYWYRRVMGKEIKFLLHFVKESKQDESGMPNNRFLAERTGGTYSTLKVQPAELEDSGVYFCASSRSRNTIYFGEGSWLTVV.

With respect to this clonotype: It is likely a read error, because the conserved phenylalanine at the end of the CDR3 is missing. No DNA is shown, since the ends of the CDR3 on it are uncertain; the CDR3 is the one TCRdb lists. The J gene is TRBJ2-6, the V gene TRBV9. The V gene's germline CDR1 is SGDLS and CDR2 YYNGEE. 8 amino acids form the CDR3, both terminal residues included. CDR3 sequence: CASSVESS.

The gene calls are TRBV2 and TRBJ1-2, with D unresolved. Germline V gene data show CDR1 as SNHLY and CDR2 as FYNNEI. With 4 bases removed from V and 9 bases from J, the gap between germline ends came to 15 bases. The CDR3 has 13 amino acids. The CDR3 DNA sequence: TGTGCCAGCAGTGGAGCAAGGGCATATCGCTACACCTTC. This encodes CASSGARAYRYTF.

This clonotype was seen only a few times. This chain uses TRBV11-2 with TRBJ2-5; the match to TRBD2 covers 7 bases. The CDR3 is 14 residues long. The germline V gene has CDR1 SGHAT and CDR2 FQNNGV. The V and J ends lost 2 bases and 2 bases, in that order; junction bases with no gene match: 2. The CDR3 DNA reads TGTGCCAGCAGCTTATGGGGAGGGCAAGAGACCCAGTACTTC. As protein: CASSLWGGQETQYF.

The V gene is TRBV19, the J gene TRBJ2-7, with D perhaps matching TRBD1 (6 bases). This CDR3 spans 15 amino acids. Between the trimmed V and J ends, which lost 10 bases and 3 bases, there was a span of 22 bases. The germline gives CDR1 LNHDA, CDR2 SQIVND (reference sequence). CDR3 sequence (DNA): TGTGCCACCAACGAGGGGGACGACCCCTACTACGAGCAGTACTTC. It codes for CATNEGDDPYYEQYF.

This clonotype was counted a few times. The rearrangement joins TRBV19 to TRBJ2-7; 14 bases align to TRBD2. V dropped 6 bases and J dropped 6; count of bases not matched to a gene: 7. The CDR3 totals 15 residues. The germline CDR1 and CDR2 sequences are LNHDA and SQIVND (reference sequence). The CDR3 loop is CASSTGGLAGVEQYF. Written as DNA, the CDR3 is TGTGCCAGTAGCACGGGGGGACTAGCGGGAGTCGAGCAGTACTTC.

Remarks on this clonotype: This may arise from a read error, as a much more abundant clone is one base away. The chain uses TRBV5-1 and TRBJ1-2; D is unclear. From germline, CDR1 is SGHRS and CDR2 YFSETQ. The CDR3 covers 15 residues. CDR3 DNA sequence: TGCGCCAGCAGCTCATCCAATAGGCCGAACTATGGCTACAACTTC. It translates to CASSSSNRPNYGYNF.

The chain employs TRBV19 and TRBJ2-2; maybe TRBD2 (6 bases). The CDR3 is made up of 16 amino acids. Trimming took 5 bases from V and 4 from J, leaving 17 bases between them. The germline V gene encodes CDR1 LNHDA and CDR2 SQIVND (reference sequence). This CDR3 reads CASSPRLVRSTGELFF. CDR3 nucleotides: TGTGCCAGTAGTCCCCGACTAGTCCGTAGCACCGGGGAGCTGTTTTTT.

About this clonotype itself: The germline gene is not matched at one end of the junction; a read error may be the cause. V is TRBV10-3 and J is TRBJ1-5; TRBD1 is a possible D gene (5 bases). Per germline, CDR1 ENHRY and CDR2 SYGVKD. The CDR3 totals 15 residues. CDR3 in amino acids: CASSYNQGRNQPQHF. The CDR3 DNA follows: TGTGCCAGCAGTTACAACCAGGGCCGTAATCAGCCCCAGCATTTT.

The CDR3 nucleotides read TGTGCCAGTGCTAGTGGGGGAATCGCTAGCAATCAGCCCCAGCATTTT. The encoded protein is CASASGGIASNQPQHF. V gene TRBV19 combines with J gene TRBJ1-5; tentative D call: TRBD1 (5 bases). This CDR3 comprises 16 residues. In germline, CDR1 is LNHDA, CDR2 SQIVND (reference sequence). V gave up 8 bases and J gave up 0 bases, with 17 bases separating them.

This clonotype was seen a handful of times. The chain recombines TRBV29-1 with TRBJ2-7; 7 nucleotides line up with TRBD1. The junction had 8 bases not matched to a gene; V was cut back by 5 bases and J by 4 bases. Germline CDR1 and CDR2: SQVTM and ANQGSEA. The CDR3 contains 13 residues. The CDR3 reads CSVTGQVSYEQYF. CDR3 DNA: TGCAGCGTTACCGGACAGGTGTCATACGAGCAGTACTTC.